The TCR beta chain described here comes from a study of T cell changes during pregnancy in multiple sclerosis. Trimming took 3 bases from V and 3 from J, leaving 26 bases between them. The CDR3 sequence is 18 residues long. CDR1 and CDR2 (germline): GTSNPN, SVGIG (reference sequence). Method: immunoSEQ multiplex PCR; TCRdb's copy keeps in-frame clones and lacks some. Of some 100,000 clones listed, around 94% are singletons. The material sequenced was peripheral blood, taken in the second trimester of pregnancy. V and J are TRBV30 and TRBJ1-1; maybe TRBD1 (6 bases). This TCR came from a female donor with multiple sclerosis, enrolled in a pregnancy study. CDR3 coding DNA: TGTGCCTGGAGACCCTTTCTTGGGGGGGCCAATTCGGACACTGAAGCTTTCTTT. Translating it yields CAWRPFLGGANSDTEAFF. Filled out from reference TRBV30 and TRBJ1-1, the complete variable domain reads SQTIHQWPATLVQPVGSPLSLECTVEGTSNPNLYWYRQAAGRGLQLLFYSVGIGQISSEVPQNLSASRPQDRQFILSSKKLLLSDSGFYLCAWRPFLGGANSDTEAFFGQGTRLTVV.